This TCR beta chain is from a study of shared clonotypes between healthy human individuals (dated by TCRdb to about 2020). Study-level background: A couple of women and a few men aged 18 to 49 years were included in the cohort. For each donor, CD4 naive and CD4 memory were each run on three plates, CD8 naive on two plates, and CD8 memory on one plate. To estimate repertoire size and how much clonotype sharing occurs between individuals, the study deeply sequenced the blood TCR repertoires of five healthy adults. Different laboratories and diverse techniques were used to prepare libraries and sequence TCR repertoires, to increase sequencing depth and limit assay-specific biases. Each donor's leukapheresis produced roughly between roughly 0.85 and 10 billion PBMCs.

Findings and caveats that apply to the study as a whole: The genetic and exposure-history diversity represented was limited by the small number of donors. Compared with non-shared clonotypes, the clonotypes found in all four sorted-subset donors had higher generation probabilities. Based on pairwise subsampling, the degree of clonotype sharing among donors was expected to be affected by sequencing depth. Sampling was restricted to blood, and TCR repertoires in tissue are likely to differ from TCR repertoires in blood. Even with the large sequencing depth, rarefaction of the sorted-subset datasets indicated that sequencing was incomplete. Estimated clonotype richness was generally larger for naive than for memory subsets. Across a handful of donors, about 5.2% of naive CD4, approximately 4% of naive CD8, 2.3% of memory CD4, and over 0.35% of memory CD8 clonotypes were shared.

The cysteine opens and the phenylalanine closes a CDR3 of 14 amino acids. Solely the CDR3 DNA is kept, with 42 bases framed from the first base. Based on the germline V gene (reference sequence), the CDR1 and CDR2 sequences are LNHDA and SQIVND. CD8 naive samples consisted of CD45RO-negative cells that were positively selected for CCR7, yielding a CD45RA+CCR7+ population without TemRA cells. The donors were healthy, HIV-negative adults with no recently reported acute infections or vaccinations. Only Caucasian adults living in Nashville, Tennessee, USA were represented among the donors. Blood was obtained by leukapheresis, after which PBMCs were separated by Ficoll-Histopaque density gradient centrifugation and cryopreserved in liquid nitrogen vapor phase. Analytical flow cytometry was used to check the purity and quantity of every magnetically sorted T cell population. Genomic DNA was isolated from each sorted fraction and quantified by UV absorbance on a Nanodrop 2000c.

Using the deep immunoSEQ assay, multiplex PCR amplified TCR CDR3 regions from genomic DNA. Extracted genomic DNA from each cell subset was distributed evenly across all wells of several immunoSEQ 96-well plates, and each plate was treated as a replicate. Each replicate PCR for sorted subsets received around 200 ng genomic DNA, equal to about 30,000 T cell genomes. The purified libraries were quantified using a Qubit 3.0 fluorometer, sized with a Bioanalyzer 2100, and then quantified again using the KAPA Library Quantification kit. A separate single-read 150-cycle Illumina NextSeq 550 flow cell was used to sequence each immunoSEQ 96-well plate. The study's processing was this. The immunoSEQ output contained only junctional sequences without quality scores, so filtering could not match that applied to full-length reads. To assign V/J genes and CDR3, sequences were annotated using PyIR, a Python wrapper for IgBLAST v1.9, with IMGT germline references. Reads were filtered out if the reads had weak V/J assignments (E-value above 1e-6), no CDR3, stop codons, out-of-frame junctions, or ambiguous translated residues. V3J clonotypes were defined as sequences sharing the same inferred V gene, J gene, and CDR3 amino acid sequence. The percentage overlap between two repertoires was calculated by dividing the number of shared unique clonotypes by the size of the smaller repertoire. Richness of each repertoire was evaluated using RTK rarefaction, the Chao1 estimator, and Recon v2.1 estimates of unobserved clonotypes. Generation probabilities for all TCRbeta clonotypes obtained by the gDNA method from a handful of donors were computed using OLGA. TCRdb stores this immuneACCESS table with in-frame sequences only. Part of the clones is absent; in the studies checked, under half of the shortfall reflects unresolved V genes, and no reason is known for the rest. For V, J and clone size, that table is used; D and trimming come from the DNA. This sample lists more than 500,000 clones; 85% to 95% were detected once. Approximately 0.11% of the sample belongs to the ten largest clones.

Concerning this clone itself: Its antigen remains undetermined. It has no much larger one-base neighbor in the sample; base qualities were not kept.

Recombination connected TRBV19 to TRBJ2-5, with the D call perhaps TRBD1 or TRBD2, as 5 bases match in each case. The J call may be in error: the DNA end matches TRBJ2-7 better. Sequencing was carried out using naive CD8+ T cells sorted from blood. The cell subset or site tag for this specimen amounts to: CD45RA+CCR7+. This TCR was sampled from a woman in her 30s in good health. This receptor carries the CDR3 CASSPGTGLYEQYF. The DNA is as follows: TGTGCCAGTAGCCCCGGGACGGGGCTCTACGAGCAGTACTTC.